The 28 T cell receptor beta chains listed next were all sequenced from one sample in a study of human T cells and chemical hapten exposure. Described time point: patch test 3, about 24 weeks after DPC sensitization. Treatment of the sample: therapeutic diphenylcyclopropenone sensitization with weekly scalp DPC. Each CDR3 protein gets one entry after TCRdb re-called the RACE reads with MiXCR. Of roughly 89,000 distinct CDR3 sequences listed, 11% are singletons. Material: whole blood, obtained in connection with sensitization to the hapten diphenylcyclopropenone (DPC). These receptors were obtained from a woman between 25 and 40 years old with alopecia areata. Some clones in this sample may be carry-over from other donors' samples.

This clonotype was seen a few times. The rearrangement joins TRBV28 to TRBJ1-5; 9 nucleotides line up with TRBD1. The CDR3 runs to 14 residues. The J segment lost 5 bases and the V segment lost 4 bases, leaving 3 bases of the junction unmatched. CDR1 and CDR2 from the germline V gene are MDHEN and SYDVKM. CDR3 amino acids: CASSSGQGHQPQHF. DNA for the CDR3: TGTGCCAGCAGTTCGGGACAGGGCCATCAGCCCCAGCATTTT.

This clonotype was seen repeatedly, ten times or more. The chain couples TRBV10-2 to TRBJ2-7, with 7 bases matching TRBD1. The CDR3 is 14 amino acids. The junction had 8 bases not matched to a gene; V was cut back by 7 bases and J by 2 bases. CDR1 WSHSY and CDR2 SAAADI come from the germline V gene. CDR3 region: CASKTADRAYEQYF. For the CDR3, the DNA is TGCGCCAGCAAGACAGCCGACAGGGCCTACGAGCAGTACTTC.

The chain combines TRBV18 with TRBJ1-1, with TRBD1 matching over 8 bases. The CDR3 runs to 16 residues. The V and J ends lost 4 bases and 4 bases, in that order; junction bases with no gene match: 11. Germline CDR1 and CDR2: KGHSH and LQKENI. The CDR3, as DNA: TGTGCCAGCTCACGGGGACAGGTCGGGGTTAGCACTGAAGCTTTCTTT. Its translation is CASSRGQVGVSTEAFF.

There are a few counts of this clonotype. V and J are TRBV6-6 and TRBJ2-5; tentative D call: TRBD1 (7 bases). The germline CDR1 and CDR2 sequences are MNHNY and SVGAGI (reference sequence). The CDR3 covers 12 residues. V was cut by 10 bases and J by 6 bases, with 15 bases left in between. The CDR3 here is CATEGAMKTQYF. The CDR3 DNA sequence: TGTGCCACGGAGGGGGCGATGAAGACCCAGTACTTC.

This clonotype was detected ten times or more. The chain combines TRBV7-9 with TRBJ1-2; TRBD1 matches at 8 bases. The germline V gene has CDR1 SEHNR and CDR2 FQNEAQ (reference sequence). The CDR3 spans 13 residues. V gave up 5 bases and J gave up 4 bases; unmatched junction bases: 3. The CDR3 sequence: CASSAGTGYGYTF. Written as DNA, the CDR3 is TGTGCCAGCAGCGCCGGGACAGGCTATGGCTACACCTTC.

This clonotype was counted at least ten times. J is TRBJ2-2 and V is TRBV20-1; TRBD1 matches at 8 bases. Per the germline V gene, CDR1 is DFQATT and CDR2 is SNEGSKA (reference sequence). J lost 6 bases, V lost 0 bases, and 6 bases had no gene match. The length of the CDR3 is 15 residues. CDR3 nucleotides: TGCAGTGCTAGAGATCAGAACAGGGGGGCCGGGGAGCTGTTTTTT. Protein sequence: CSARDQNRGAGELFF.

The V call is TRBV7-8, the J call TRBJ2-3; possibly TRBD2 for D (6 bases). The CDR3 has 16 residues. V lost 5 bases, J lost 4 bases, and 19 bases lay in between. Germline V gives CDR1 SGHVS, CDR2 FQNEAQ. In nucleotides, the CDR3 is TGTGCCAGCAGCCCACCCCTGGGTAGCGGAGCAGATACGCAGTATTTT. This sequence encodes CASSPPLGSGADTQYF. Drawing the rest from reference TRBV7-8 and TRBJ2-3, the complete variable domain is GAGVSQSPRYKVAKRGQDVALRCDPISGHVSLFWYQQALGQGPEFLTYFQNEAQLDKSGLPSDRFFAERPEGSVSTLKIQRTQQEDSAVYLCASSPPLGSGADTQYFGPGTRLTVL.

There are many counts of this clonotype. This chain connects TRBV30 to TRBJ2-7; tentatively, D is TRBD1 or TRBD2 (5 bases each). Looked up from germline, CDR1 is GTSNPN and CDR2 is SVGIG (reference sequence). With 2 bases removed from V and 2 bases from J, the gap between germline ends came to 10 bases. This CDR3 is 13 amino acids long. The CDR3 protein is CAWSRDGAYEQYF. In DNA form, the CDR3 reads TGTGCCTGGAGTAGGGACGGGGCCTACGAGCAGTACTTC.

Only a few counts were recorded for this clonotype. The chain uses TRBV4-2 and TRBJ2-3, with 11 bases fitting TRBD2. Germline lookup yields CDR1 LGHNA and CDR2 YNFKEQ. The CDR3 contains 16 residues. Germline trimming cut 1 base from V and 4 bases from J; bases unmatched to any gene: 4. CDR3 protein: CASSQVDSGRADTQYF. The CDR3 DNA follows: TGTGCCAGCAGCCAAGTCGATAGCGGGAGGGCAGATACGCAGTATTTT.

This clonotype has a count of ten or more. This chain links TRBV6-2 or TRBV6-3 with TRBJ2-7, with no clear D. V lost 0 bases and J lost 4, with 7 bases in between. CDR1 MNHEY and CDR2 SVGEGT come from the germline V gene. CDR3 length: 13 amino acids. The DNA for the CDR3 is TGTGCCAGCAGTTACTCATTGGGGTACGAGCAGTACTTC. It translates to CASSYSLGYEQYF.

This clonotype has a count of ten or more. This chain uses TRBV29-1 with TRBJ1-1; unclear D gene. CDR1 SQVTM and CDR2 ANQGSEA come from the germline V gene. This CDR3 is built from 11 residues. The ends were cut back, 6 bases at V and 3 bases at J, with 8 bases in the middle. For the CDR3, the DNA is TGCAGCGTGGCGAGTGACACTGAAGCTTTCTTT. Translated: CSVASDTEAFF.

This clonotype has at least ten counts. V and J are TRBV7-6 and TRBJ2-3; D perhaps matches TRBD2 (5 bases). Germline V lookup: CDR1 SGHVS, CDR2 FNYEAQ. Trimming left V 4 bases short and J 4 bases short, with 15 bases between. The CDR3 consists of 15 residues. The CDR3: CASSSYGGGSDTQYF. The CDR3 bases are TGTGCCAGCAGCTCTTACGGAGGCGGTTCAGATACGCAGTATTTT. Combining the CDR3 with reference TRBV7-6 and TRBJ2-3 gives the whole variable domain GAGVSQSPRYKVTKRGQDVALRCDPISGHVSLYWYRQALGQGPEFLTYFNYEAQQDKSGLPNDRFSAERPEGSISTLTIQRTEQRDSAMYRCASSSYGGGSDTQYFGPGTRLTVL.

This chain connects TRBV7-2 to TRBJ2-1, with 9 bases identical to TRBD2. The germline V gene encodes CDR1 SGHTA and CDR2 FQGNSA. Trimming cost V 3 bases and J 6 bases; bases outside gene matches: 3. The CDR3 covers 14 residues. This CDR3 reads CASSLISGSNEQFF. The CDR3 DNA is TGTGCCAGCAGCTTGATTAGCGGGAGCAATGAGCAGTTCTTC.

There are a few counts of this clonotype. The V gene is TRBV7-8, the J gene TRBJ1-2; a weak D match, TRBD1 (5 bases). CDR3 length: 13 residues. In germline, CDR1 is SGHVS, CDR2 FQNEAQ. V was shortened by 6 bases and J by 1 base, with 9 bases between the two germline ends. CDR3 coding DNA: TGTGCCAGCAGTTCCAGGGTTAACTATGGCTACACCTTC. Its protein product is CASSSRVNYGYTF.

The chain uses TRBV28 and TRBJ2-1; D call uncertain. This CDR3 is 13 amino acids long. The ends were cut back, 4 bases at V and 1 base at J, with 5 bases in the middle. Germline assignment: CDR1 MDHEN and CDR2 SYDVKM. The CDR3 here is CASSWGSYNEQFF. For the CDR3, the DNA is TGTGCCAGCAGTTGGGGATCCTACAATGAGCAGTTCTTC.

This clonotype was detected many times. The chain combines TRBV7-9 with TRBJ2-2; D not certain. This CDR3 is built from 12 residues. Germline lookup yields CDR1 SEHNR and CDR2 FQNEAQ (reference sequence). Trimming left V 1 base short and J 7 bases short, with 4 bases between. The CDR3 spells CASSLVVGELFF. The CDR3 nucleotides read TGTGCCAGCAGCTTAGTCGTCGGGGAGCTGTTTTTT. The whole variable domain, filled in from reference TRBV7-9 and TRBJ2-2, reads DTGVSQNPRHKITKRGQNVTFRCDPISEHNRLYWYRQTLGQGPEFLTYFQNEAQLEKSRLLSDRFSAERPKGSFSTLEIQRTEQGDSAMYLCASSLVVGELFFGEGSRLTVL.

The rearrangement uses TRBV7-2 and TRBJ2-1, with 11 nucleotides matching TRBD2. The CDR3 runs 15 residues. Germline V CDR1 and CDR2: SGHTA, FQGNSA. The trim removed 1 base at V and 9 bases at J, leaving 5 bases unmatched. The CDR3 loop is CASSLVVLAGGEQFF. Here the CDR3 DNA reads TGTGCCAGCAGCTTAGTCGTGCTAGCGGGAGGTGAGCAGTTCTTC.

The rearrangement joins TRBV12-3 or TRBV12-4 to TRBJ2-3, with unresolved D. Trimming took 4 bases from V and 2 from J, leaving 10 bases between them. The CDR3 extends over 14 amino acids. The CDR3 sequence: CASSSRVHTDTQYF. For the CDR3, the DNA is TGTGCCAGCAGTTCCAGAGTCCACACAGATACGCAGTATTTT.

This clonotype was detected a few times. The chain links TRBV27 to TRBJ2-5; tentatively, D is TRBD2 (5 bases). The CDR3 contains 12 residues. The V and J ends lost 5 bases and 5 bases respectively, with 9 bases between them. In germline, CDR1 is MNHEY, CDR2 SMNVEV (reference sequence). This chain's CDR3 is CASSPPGETQYF. DNA of the CDR3: TGTGCCAGCAGTCCCCCGGGGGAGACCCAGTACTTC.

The chain combines TRBV12-5 with TRBJ2-5; the D is unclear. Trimming cost V 3 bases and J 0 bases, with 5 bases left between them. CDR1 is LGHNT and CDR2 is FRNRAP in the germline V gene. The CDR3 spans 13 residues. This CDR3 is CASGLINQETQYF. The CDR3, as DNA: TGTGCTAGTGGTTTAATAAACCAAGAGACCCAGTACTTC.

This clonotype came up many times. The genes are TRBV2 and TRBJ1-4, with D uncertain. CDR1 and CDR2 (germline): SNHLY, FYNNEI. V was pared by 3 bases and J by 0 bases, with 14 bases between. The CDR3 runs to 17 residues. The CDR3 coding sequence is TGTGCCAGCAGTGATAGCGGTCGCGGGGCAACTAATGAAAAACTGTTTTTT. This gives the protein CASSDSGRGATNEKLFF.

This clonotype was seen at least ten times. The CDR3 loop reads CASSLELATDTQYF. The DNA of the CDR3 is TGTGCCAGCAGCTTGGAACTAGCCACAGATACGCAGTATTTT. The chain couples TRBV5-4 to TRBJ2-3; perhaps TRBD2 as D (6 bases). Trimming took off 0 bases at V and 2 bases at J, with 7 bases between the two ends. The CDR3 is 14 amino acids. The germline V gene encodes CDR1 SGHNT and CDR2 YYREEE (reference sequence).

The J gene is TRBJ2-7, the V gene TRBV9; weak D call: TRBD2 (6 bases). There are 15 residues in the CDR3. The germline gives CDR1 SGDLS, CDR2 YYNGEE. V lost 0 bases and J 4 bases, leaving 14 bases between the germline ends. CDR3 DNA: TGTGCCAGCAGCGTAGGGGACTCCCGGGGGTACGAGCAGTACTTC. Translated: CASSVGDSRGYEQYF.

This clonotype was counted a few times. V gene TRBV3-1 combines with J gene TRBJ1-5, with D perhaps TRBD1 (5 bases). Germline-derived CDR1 and CDR2 are LGHDT and YNNKEL (reference sequence). V lost 4 bases to trimming and J lost 4 bases, with 8 bases between them. The CDR3 is made up of 13 amino acids. The CDR3 DNA sequence: TGTGCCAGCAGCCGGGACTTAAATCAGCCCCAGCATTTT. This sequence encodes CASSRDLNQPQHF.

This clonotype was seen many times. The chain employs TRBV25-1 and TRBJ1-5; D possibly corresponds to TRBD1 (6 bases). Trimming stripped 5 bases from V and 0 bases from J, with 8 bases between. The germline V gene has CDR1 MGHDK and CDR2 SYGVNS. The CDR3 runs 14 residues. CDR3 region: CASSQGGSNQPQHF. The CDR3 DNA reads TGTGCCAGCAGTCAAGGGGGTAGCAATCAGCCCCAGCATTTT.

This clonotype was observed a few times. The chain has TRBV18 and TRBJ2-5; TRBD2 matches 7 bases. The CDR3 consists of 14 residues. J gave up 2 bases and V 6 bases, and 6 bases lay outside the gene matches. The germline V gene encodes CDR1 KGHSH and CDR2 LQKENI. As DNA, the CDR3 is TGTGCCAGCTCTCGAGCGGGGACTCAAGAGACCCAGTACTTC. Residues: CASSRAGTQETQYF.

This clonotype showed up just a few times. The chain combines TRBV5-1 with TRBJ2-1; no definite D call. CDR1 and CDR2 from the germline V gene are SGHRS and YFSETQ. V lost 4 bases and J lost 1, with 12 bases in between. The CDR3 has 15 residues. Written as DNA, the CDR3 is TGCGCCAGCAGCCGAGATAGGGCATCCTACAATGAGCAGTTCTTC. This codes for CASSRDRASYNEQFF.

At least ten counts were recorded for this clonotype. The chain has TRBV24-1 and TRBJ2-3, with TRBD1 as a possible D gene (5 bases). V gave up 1 base and J gave up 7 bases, with 11 bases separating them. From germline, CDR1 is KGHDR and CDR2 SFDVKD. This CDR3 region has 14 residues. The CDR3 protein is CATSDFDSRNTQYF. The CDR3, as DNA: TGTGCCACCAGTGATTTTGACAGCCGGAATACGCAGTATTTT.